Listed here are 24 T cell receptor beta chains from one sample, sequenced in a study of T-cell reconstitution after alpha-beta-depleted transplantation in children. A TCRbeta library incorporating unique molecular identifiers was prepared. MiXCR was run by TCRdb on the PCR reads, yielding one entry per CDR3 protein. The sample lists fewer than 400,000 distinct CDR3 sequences; roughly 21% were seen once. Source: PBMCs, mostly from graft donor cells, taken 180 days after TCRalphabeta/CD19-depleted stem cell transplant. These receptors were taken from a male patient between 10 and 17 years old who had a stem cell transplant for acute lymphoblastic leukemia, so the T cells may come from the graft donor.

Judged by abundance, this clonotype is medium-sized (0.01 to 0.1%). CDR3 nucleotide sequence: TGTGCCAGCAGACTCCCGGGACAGGGTTCCTACGAGCAGTACTTC. Translating gives CASRLPGQGSYEQYF. The rearrangement joins TRBV28 to TRBJ2-7; 9 bases are a match to TRBD1. The junction had 7 bases not matched to a gene; V was cut back by 6 bases and J by 1 base. From germline, CDR1 is MDHEN and CDR2 SYDVKM. The CDR3 runs 15 residues.

The chain is built from TRBV19 and TRBJ1-4; D is undetermined. V gave up 6 bases and J gave up 0 bases, with 5 bases separating them. Germline CDR1 LNHDA, CDR2 SQIVND (reference sequence). This CDR3 is built from 13 residues. The CDR3 DNA reads TGTGCCAGTAGCTGGACAACTAATGAAAAACTGTTTTTT. It specifies CASSWTTNEKLFF.

The rearrangement links TRBV7-8 to TRBJ2-3; 14 bases map to TRBD2. V was clipped by 3 bases and J by 3 bases; unmatched bases: 5. The length of the CDR3 is 17 residues. The germline V gene encodes CDR1 SGHVS and CDR2 FQNEAQ. In DNA form, the CDR3 reads TGTGCCAGCAGCTTCAGACTAGCGGGAGGGCCGACAGATACGCAGTATTTT. Its translation is CASSFRLAGGPTDTQYF.

This clonotype came up many times. The chain couples TRBV12-3 or TRBV12-4 to TRBJ1-2; 8 bases align to TRBD1. V lost 6 bases to trimming and J lost 2 bases; unmatched junction nucleotides: 5. The CDR3 contains 14 residues. In DNA form, the CDR3 reads TGTGCCAGCAGACCGGACAGGGTAAACTATGGCTACACCTTC. Protein sequence: CASRPDRVNYGYTF.

The chain uses TRBV5-8 and TRBJ2-3; TRBD2 might be the D (5 bases). The CDR3 length is 15 residues. Germline V CDR1 and CDR2: SGHTS, YDEGEE. The V and J ends lost 5 bases and 3 bases respectively, with 16 bases between them. This chain's CDR3 is CASSSTSAFTDTQYF. DNA of the CDR3: TGTGCCAGCAGTTCTACTAGTGCGTTTACAGATACGCAGTATTTT.

The chain combines TRBV29-1 with TRBJ1-2; D ambiguous. Germline V lookup: CDR1 SQVTM, CDR2 ANQGSEA. The CDR3 loop spans 14 amino acids. V was clipped by 4 bases and J by 3 bases, with 15 bases between them. This CDR3 is CSVVGTRGYYGYTF. The CDR3 DNA reads as TGCAGCGTTGTCGGCACGAGAGGTTACTATGGCTACACCTTC.

In this sample, this clonotype turned up a few times. The CDR3 nucleotides read TGTGCCACCAGTGATTGGCAGCTAGCAAACACCGGGGAGCTGTTTTTT. This codes for CATSDWQLANTGELFF. This chain joins TRBV24-1 and TRBJ2-2; possible D gene TRBD2, 5 bases. The V end lost 2 bases, the J end lost 2 bases, and 11 bases lay between the germline ends. The V gene's germline CDR1 is KGHDR and CDR2 SFDVKD. This CDR3 has 16 amino acids.

The chain links TRBV24-1 to TRBJ2-3; D tentatively reads TRBD1 or TRBD2 (6 bases each). This CDR3 has 15 amino acids. Per germline, CDR1 KGHDR and CDR2 SFDVKD. Trimming left V 2 bases short and J 3 bases short, with 11 bases between. The CDR3 protein is CATSDSRRGTDTQYF. The CDR3 DNA is TGTGCCACCAGTGATTCCCGGAGGGGGACAGATACGCAGTATTTT.

This clonotype was observed many times. V and J are TRBV20-1 and TRBJ2-7; TRBD2 agrees at 7 bases. Germline V gene data show CDR1 as DFQATT and CDR2 as SNEGSKA (reference sequence). With V trimmed by 1 base and J by 0 bases, 0 bases remained unmatched. The CDR3 runs 13 residues. The CDR3 sequence is CSARGGSSYEQYF. DNA of the CDR3: TGCAGTGCTAGAGGCGGGAGCTCCTACGAGCAGTACTTC.

This clonotype was counted only a few times. V and J are TRBV6-5 and TRBJ1-5; D unclear. In germline, CDR1 is MNHEY, CDR2 SVGAGI. CDR3 length: 14 amino acids. V was trimmed by 0 bases and J by 0 bases, leaving 3 bases between them. CDR3 protein: CASSYSRSNQPQHF. As DNA, the CDR3 is TGTGCCAGCAGTTACTCACGTAGCAATCAGCCCCAGCATTTT.

This clonotype was recorded a few times. This chain connects TRBV9 to TRBJ2-1; 10 nucleotides line up with TRBD1. With 0 bases clipped from V and 3 bases from J, the junction kept 9 bases outside the gene matches. Per the germline V gene, CDR1 is SGDLS and CDR2 is YYNGEE. The CDR3 extends over 18 amino acids. CDR3 coding DNA: TGTGCCAGCAGCGTAGTAGGAGGGGGACAGGGGTACTACAATGAGCAGTTCTTC. Residues: CASSVVGGGQGYYNEQFF. The variable domain in full, with the rest retrieved from reference TRBV9 and TRBJ2-1, is DSGVTQTPKHLITATGQRVTLRCSPRSGDLSVYWYQQSLDQGLQFLIQYYNGEERAKGNILERFSAQQFPDLHSELNLSSLELGDSALYFCASSVVGGGQGYYNEQFFGPGTRLTVL.

The chain employs TRBV5-1 and TRBJ2-1; TRBD1 or TRBD2 may be the D gene (5 bases each). Germline values: CDR1 SGHRS, CDR2 YFSETQ. The CDR3 contains 18 residues. V shed 4 bases and J shed 4 bases, with 24 bases lying between them. CDR3 nucleotides: TGCGCCAGCAGCGATTGGTGGAGAGGGAAGGGGCGGTACAATGAGCAGTTCTTC. It codes for CASSDWWRGKGRYNEQFF.

With respect to this clonotype: At one boundary the junction diverges from the germline segment, which might be a read error. V and J are TRBV7-2 and TRBJ2-1; 7 positions agree with TRBD2. There are 15 residues in the CDR3. Germline CDR1 and CDR2: SGHTA and FQGNSA. The CDR3 DNA is TGTGCCAGCAGCCCCCCTCTAGCGGTCTACAATGAGCAGTTATTC. This translates into CASSPPLAVYNEQLF.

The chain couples TRBV5-1 to TRBJ2-2; weak D call: TRBD2 (5 bases). In germline, CDR1 is SGHRS, CDR2 YFSETQ. The CDR3 is 14 amino acids. Trimming shortened V by 2 bases and J by 4 bases, and 9 bases separated the two germline ends. The CDR3 DNA reads TGCGCCAGCAGCTTCGCCCGGGGCACCGGGGAGCTGTTTTTT. Translation: CASSFARGTGELFF.

Only a few counts were recorded for this clonotype. The rearrangement uses TRBV29-1 and TRBJ2-1, with 13 bases lining up with TRBD2. V lost 5 bases and J lost 7; bases outside the gene matches: 8. Germline V gene lookup returns CDR1 SQVTM and CDR2 ANQGSEA. The CDR3 has 15 residues. The CDR3 reads CSVPSLAGGRNEQFF. The CDR3 region has the DNA TGCAGCGTTCCTTCACTAGCGGGAGGGAGAAATGAGCAGTTCTTC.

This clonotype was counted between two and nine times. The J gene is TRBJ1-5, the V gene TRBV7-8, with D unclear. CDR3 length: 15 amino acids. V lost 5 bases to trimming and J lost 0 bases, with 11 bases between them. Per the germline V gene, CDR1 is SGHVS and CDR2 is FQNEAQ. The CDR3 loop reads CASSLDTYSNQPQHF. The CDR3, as DNA: TGTGCCAGCAGCCTTGACACCTATAGCAATCAGCCCCAGCATTTT.

The V gene is TRBV5-1, the J gene TRBJ2-7; TRBD1 matches 9 bases. Germline V CDR1 and CDR2: SGHRS, YFSETQ. With 4 bases clipped from V and 3 bases from J, the junction kept 8 bases outside the gene matches. CDR3 length: 15 amino acids. The CDR3 here is CASSVPGQGLYEQYF. CDR3 sequence (DNA): TGCGCCAGCAGCGTACCGGGACAGGGACTCTACGAGCAGTACTTC.

This clonotype was observed a few times. The chain links TRBV7-3 to TRBJ2-6; 7 bases line up with TRBD1. The V gene's germline CDR1 is SGHTA and CDR2 FQGTGA. There are 20 residues in the CDR3. The V and J ends lost 7 bases and 0 bases, in that order; junction bases with no gene match: 18. CDR3 sequence reads: CASIEPRQGALVSGANVLTF. The DNA for the CDR3 is TGTGCCAGCATCGAACCCAGACAGGGAGCCCTAGTCTCTGGGGCCAACGTCCTGACTTTC. The variable domain in full, with the rest retrieved from reference TRBV7-3 and TRBJ2-6, is GAGVSQTPSNKVTEKGKYVELRCDPISGHTALYWYRQSLGQGPEFLIYFQGTGAADDSGLPNDRFFAVRPEGSVSTLKIQRTERGDSAVYLCASIEPRQGALVSGANVLTFGAGSRLTVL.

The chain uses TRBV7-8 and TRBJ2-3; 8 bases map to TRBD2. This CDR3 contains 16 residues. With V trimmed by 1 base and J by 1 base, 4 bases remained unmatched. Germline CDR1 reads SGHVS; CDR2 reads FQNEAQ. The CDR3 loop reads CASSLVLSGGTDTQYF. In nucleotides, the CDR3 is TGTGCCAGCAGCTTAGTTCTTAGCGGGGGCACAGATACGCAGTATTTT.

The chain uses TRBV14 and TRBJ1-1, with D possibly TRBD1 on 6 matching bases. The CDR3 consists of 15 residues. V shed 5 bases and J shed 5 bases, with 18 bases lying between them. Germline V CDR1 and CDR2: SGHDN, FVKESK. CDR3 in amino acids: CASSLYGGRGTEAFF. The CDR3 region has the DNA TGTGCCAGCAGCTTATACGGGGGCCGGGGGACTGAAGCTTTCTTT.

The table lists this clonotype with a few counts. The chain joins TRBV29-1 to TRBJ1-1; maybe TRBD1 (5 bases). Germline CDR1 reads SQVTM; CDR2 reads ANQGSEA. V was pared by 7 bases and J by 5 bases, with 17 bases between. CDR3 length equals 13 residues. The CDR3 sequence: CSADLGAGTEAFF. The CDR3 DNA follows: TGCAGCGCCGACCTAGGAGCAGGGACTGAAGCTTTCTTT. The full variable domain, with the rest looked up from reference TRBV29-1 and TRBJ1-1, is SAVISQKPSRDICQRGTSLTIQCQVDSQVTMMFWYRQQPGQSLTLIATANQGSEATYESGFVIDKFPISRPNLTFSTLTVSNMSPEDSSIYLCSADLGAGTEAFFGQGTRLTVV.

This clonotype appeared a few times. The chain couples TRBV18 to TRBJ2-1, with 9 positions matching TRBD1. Per germline, CDR1 KGHSH and CDR2 LQKENI. CDR3 length: 15 residues. With V trimmed by 1 base and J by 9 bases, 7 bases remained unmatched. This CDR3 reads CASSPLRTGEGEQFF. The CDR3 nucleotides read TGTGCCAGCTCACCACTGCGGACAGGGGAGGGTGAGCAGTTCTTC.

The J gene is TRBJ2-7, the V gene TRBV7-6; 7 bases agree with TRBD1. Germline V gene data show CDR1 as SGHVS and CDR2 as FNYEAQ. After removal of 2 bases from V and 5 bases from J, the junction contained 21 bases not matched to a gene. This CDR3 has 19 amino acids. CDR3 region: CASSLLPGWVTGEGHEQYF. In nucleotides, the CDR3 is TGTGCCAGCAGCTTATTACCAGGGTGGGTTACAGGGGAAGGACACGAGCAGTACTTC.

This clonotype was seen only a few times. This chain connects TRBV5-1 to TRBJ1-2; D not certain. V was shortened by 2 bases and J by 4 bases, with 12 bases between the two germline ends. The CDR3 is 14 amino acids. Germline V gene sequence: CDR1 SGHRS, CDR2 YFSETQ. In nucleotides, the CDR3 is TGCGCCAGCAGCTTTCACTTAGGTCGCTATGGCTACACCTTC. The encoded protein is CASSFHLGRYGYTF.